The 17 T cell receptor beta chains listed next were all sequenced from one sample in a study of graft-versus-host responses after intestinal transplantation. These receptors' antigens are unknown. TCRdb's table, derived via immunoSEQ multiplex PCR, lists solely in-frame clones and lacks some. The table lists about 80,000 clones, approximately 88% of them singletons. The source was unstimulated CD4+ T cells sorted from spleen or lymph node cells, collected before intestinal transplant. These receptors were taken from a human donor who received an intestinal transplant.

This clone was seen more than once but under ten times. The chain employs TRBV19 and TRBJ2-3, with 7 positions matching TRBD1. In germline, CDR1 is LNHDA, CDR2 SQIVND (reference sequence). V trimming: 4 bases; J trimming: 5 bases; junction bases outside the gene matches: 6. This CDR3 is 14 amino acids long. The CDR3 DNA reads TGTGCCAGTAGTACACTACAGGGGAGAGATACGCAGTATTTT. Translated, it gives CASSTLQGRDTQYF.

V is TRBV2 and J is TRBJ1-4; 10 positions match TRBD1. CDR1 SNHLY and CDR2 FYNNEI come from the germline V gene. The junction had 9 bases not matched to a gene; V was cut back by 6 bases and J by 11 bases. The CDR3 has 14 amino acids. This chain's CDR3 is CASSPGQGSEKLFF. CDR3 DNA sequence: TGTGCCAGCAGCCCGGGACAGGGGTCGGAGAAACTGTTTTTT.

The rearrangement joins TRBV7-2 to TRBJ1-2; D is unclear. This CDR3 has 14 residues. Germline values: CDR1 SGHTA, CDR2 FQGNSA. Trimming stripped 0 bases from V and 4 bases from J, with 9 bases between. The CDR3 DNA follows: TGTGCCAGCAGCTTAGCGCGGCAGTTCTATGGCTACACCTTC. Protein: CASSLARQFYGYTF.

The rearrangement links TRBV6-1 to TRBJ2-4; unclear D gene. This CDR3 has 12 residues. Trimming took 6 bases from V and 3 from J, leaving 6 bases between them. Germline V gives CDR1 MNHNS, CDR2 SASEGT. CDR3 loop: CASSYSKNIQYF. As DNA, the CDR3 is TGTGCCAGCAGCTACAGCAAAAACATTCAGTACTTC.

The CDR3 region has the DNA TGTGCCTGGAGTGTATGGGGGGGCGCGAGGGTCACTGAAGCTTTCTTT. Protein: CAWSVWGGARVTEAFF. The J gene is TRBJ1-1, the V gene TRBV30; tentatively, D is TRBD1 (6 bases). This CDR3 spans 16 amino acids. V lost 0 bases and J 4 bases, leaving 18 bases between the germline ends. Germline V lookup: CDR1 GTSNPN, CDR2 SVGIG (reference sequence).

This rearrangement joins TRBV5-1 to TRBJ1-1; 11 bases line up with TRBD1. The junction had 11 bases not matched to a gene; V was cut back by 4 bases and J by 0 bases. Germline assignment: CDR1 SGHRS and CDR2 YFSETQ. The CDR3 is 18 amino acids. The CDR3 nucleotides read TGCGCCAGCAGCCCGGATCTCGGGACAGGGGGGCTGAACACTGAAGCTTTCTTT. Protein: CASSPDLGTGGLNTEAFF.

The V gene is TRBV4-1, the J gene TRBJ1-1, with D possibly being TRBD1 (5 bases). V gave up 3 bases and J gave up 10 bases, with 9 bases separating them. There are 11 residues in the CDR3. The germline V gene has CDR1 MGHRA and CDR2 YSYEKL. CDR3 bases: TGCGCCAGCAGCCAGATGGGGCGAGCTTTCTTT. Translating it yields CASSQMGRAFF.

This chain uses TRBV28 with TRBJ1-2; D ambiguous. This CDR3 has 13 residues. Germline loops: CDR1 MDHEN, CDR2 SYDVKM. V was shortened by 7 bases and J by 2 bases, with 11 bases between the two germline ends. CDR3 bases: TGTGCCAGCACCTATCATAAAAACTATGGCTACACCTTC. Its protein is CASTYHKNYGYTF.

The chain links TRBV6-6 to TRBJ2-7; TRBD1 aligns across 8 bases. V lost 4 bases to trimming and J lost 2 bases; unmatched junction nucleotides: 7. The CDR3 contains 15 residues. Germline V gene data show CDR1 as MNHNY and CDR2 as SVGAGI (reference sequence). CDR3 residues: CASSFRDRRTYEQYF. The CDR3 DNA follows: TGTGCCAGCAGTTTCCGGGACAGGAGAACCTACGAGCAGTACTTC.

The chain uses TRBV9 and TRBJ1-3; 8 bases match TRBD1. The germline V gene has CDR1 SGDLS and CDR2 YYNGEE. The CDR3 length is 17 residues. Trimming cost V 4 bases and J 0 bases; bases outside gene matches: 9. The CDR3 region is CASSPSRRGLSGNTIYF. CDR3 DNA sequence: TGTGCCAGCAGCCCGAGCCGCAGGGGGCTCTCTGGAAACACCATATATTTT.

This clone was observed once. J is TRBJ2-1 and V is TRBV2, with 10 positions matching TRBD1. CDR3 length: 13 residues. V was clipped by 4 bases and J by 8 bases; unmatched bases: 2. The germline gives CDR1 SNHLY, CDR2 FYNNEI. CDR3 sequence reads: CASSGDRGYEQFF. The CDR3 coding sequence is TGTGCCAGCAGTGGGGACAGGGGCTATGAGCAGTTCTTC.

This rearrangement joins TRBV19 to TRBJ2-3, with D maybe TRBD2 (6 bases). Germline CDR1 reads LNHDA; CDR2 reads SQIVND (reference sequence). Trimming took off 4 bases at V and 3 bases at J, with 14 bases between the two ends. The CDR3 is made up of 15 amino acids. The CDR3 region is CASSRDGGWTDTQYF. CDR3 coding DNA: TGTGCCAGTAGTAGGGATGGAGGGTGGACAGATACGCAGTATTTT.

CDR3 coding DNA: TGTGCCAGCAGCGTAGTTCCAGTCCAACGCACAGATACGCAGTATTTT. This gives the protein CASSVVPVQRTDTQYF. The J gene is TRBJ2-3, the V gene TRBV9; D is uncertain. Trimming cost V 0 bases and J 1 base, with 12 bases left between them. The CDR3 covers 16 residues. Germline V gene sequence: CDR1 SGDLS, CDR2 YYNGEE.

The J gene is TRBJ1-5, the V gene TRBV6-5; D call uncertain. Deletions cut 0 bases from V and 6 bases from J, with 6 bases between. The CDR3 length is 13 residues. Germline values: CDR1 MNHEY, CDR2 SVGAGI. The CDR3 spells CASSYSASQPQHF. As DNA, the CDR3 is TGTGCCAGCAGTTACTCGGCCAGTCAGCCCCAGCATTTT.

This rearrangement joins TRBV5-1 to TRBJ2-7; TRBD2 matches at 13 bases. There are 15 residues in the CDR3. Germline V lookup: CDR1 SGHRS, CDR2 YFSETQ. After removal of 3 bases from V and 3 bases from J, the junction contained 3 bases not matched to a gene. The DNA for the CDR3 is TGCGCCAGCAGCTCCGGACTAGCGGGGGACTACGAGCAGTACTTC. It is translated as CASSSGLAGDYEQYF.

The chain couples TRBV28 to TRBJ1-2; tentative D call: TRBD1 (5 bases). With 8 bases removed from V and 5 bases from J, the gap between germline ends came to 15 bases. The CDR3 spans 13 residues. Germline CDR1 and CDR2: MDHEN and SYDVKM. The CDR3 here is CASYTDSDYGYTF. The CDR3 DNA is TGTGCCAGCTACACTGACAGCGATTATGGCTACACCTTC.

The chain couples TRBV5-4 to TRBJ2-2; 9 positions agree with TRBD2. The CDR3 is 14 residues long. The V and J ends lost 4 bases and 6 bases, in that order; junction bases with no gene match: 4. CDR1 and CDR2 (germline): SGHNT, YYREEE (reference sequence). The CDR3 region is CASSGSGSAGELFF. CDR3 DNA: TGTGCCAGCAGCGGTAGCGGGAGCGCCGGGGAGCTGTTTTTT.